Shown below are 4 T cell receptor beta chains from a single sample sequenced in a study of tumor-infiltrating lymphocytes in localized non-small cell lung cancer. Sequencing was performed with immunoSEQ multiplex PCR; in TCRdb, only in-frame clones are kept and a portion is missing. Of fewer than 20,000 clones in the sample, approximately 68% were seen once. The specimen sequenced was lung tumor tissue. These TCRs come from a human donor with non-small cell lung cancer.

This clone has only a few counts. This same CDR3 is encoded by further DNA sequences in the sample. The chain joins TRBV11-1 to TRBJ1-1; 8 bases agree with TRBD1. This CDR3 is 14 amino acids long. V dropped 4 bases and J dropped 5; count of bases not matched to a gene: 6. Germline V lookup: CDR1 SGHAT, CDR2 FQDESV (reference sequence). As DNA, the CDR3 is TGTGCCAGCAGCTACCGGACAGGGAATACTGAAGCTTTCTTT. This codes for CASSYRTGNTEAFF.

This clone was observed a single time. The chain combines TRBV5-1 with TRBJ2-1, with a weak D call TRBD2 (7 bases). V shed 0 bases and J shed 7 bases, with 17 bases lying between them. The germline CDR1 and CDR2 sequences are SGHRS and YFSETQ. CDR3 size: 16 residues. The CDR3 DNA is TGCGCCAGCAGCTTGGCCGGGCGGGGGCGCGGAAATGAGCAGTTCTTC. Protein: CASSLAGRGRGNEQFF.

This clone turned up a few times. The gene calls are TRBV10-2 and TRBJ1-2; TRBD1 agrees at 8 bases. V trimming: 0 bases; J trimming: 7 bases; junction bases outside the gene matches: 4. This CDR3 has 14 amino acids. The V gene's germline CDR1 is WSHSY and CDR2 SAAADI. CDR3 region: CASSESPGGFGYTF. The CDR3 nucleotides are TGCGCCAGCAGTGAGTCCCCAGGGGGCTTTGGCTACACCTTC.

The CDR3 DNA is TGTGCCAGCAGTCCTGGCTGGACAGGCCCCTACGAGCAGTACTTC. Amino acid sequence: CASSPGWTGPYEQYF. V gene TRBV27 combines with J gene TRBJ2-7, with 7 bases matching TRBD1. The CDR3 contains 15 residues. Germline assignment: CDR1 MNHEY and CDR2 SMNVEV (reference sequence). The J segment lost 2 bases and the V segment lost 5 bases, leaving 9 bases of the junction unmatched.